A single sample is the source of the 32 T cell receptor beta chains below, sequenced in a study of OX40 agonist ivuxolimab in advanced cancers. Clones were read by immunoSEQ multiplex PCR, and TCRdb kept only the in-frame ones, dropping some. The repertoire holds over 80,000 clones, with around 80% as singletons. The sample in question was CD4+ or CD8+ T cells sorted from blood, obtained in a trial of the OX40 agonist ivuxolimab. All receptors come from an adult with an advanced solid tumor such as melanoma, head and neck, liver or kidney cancer.

The CDR3 region is CASSQEGTSGSNEQFF. DNA for the CDR3: TGTGCCAGCAGCCAAGAGGGGACTAGCGGGAGCAATGAGCAGTTCTTC. The rearrangement joins TRBV4-2 to TRBJ2-1; 14 positions match TRBD2. The CDR3 sequence is 16 residues long. V lost 0 bases, J lost 6 bases, and 1 base stayed unmatched. Germline V gene data show CDR1 as LGHNA and CDR2 as YNFKEQ.

V usage is TRBV18 and J usage is TRBJ1-3, with D uncertain. The germline V and J ends were trimmed by 6 bases and 4 bases, with 10 bases remaining between them. The CDR3 has 13 amino acids. Per the germline V gene, CDR1 is KGHSH and CDR2 is LQKENI. This CDR3 is CASSWKSGNTIYF. The CDR3 nucleotides are TGTGCCAGCTCGTGGAAATCGGGAAACACCATATATTTT.

In this sample, this clone turned up once. CDR3 sequence: CASSISPTGSYGYTF. The CDR3 region has the DNA TGTGCCAGCAGTATTTCTCCGACAGGGAGCTATGGCTACACCTTC. The chain has TRBV27 and TRBJ1-2; 7 nucleotides match TRBD1. Germline loops: CDR1 MNHEY, CDR2 SMNVEV (reference sequence). The junction had 10 bases not matched to a gene; V was cut back by 5 bases and J by 4 bases. This CDR3 contains 15 residues.

The gene calls are TRBV11-2 and TRBJ1-2; no firm D call. Deletions cut 5 bases from V and 4 bases from J, with 11 bases between. CDR1 is SGHAT, CDR2 FQNNGV, per germline. The CDR3 length is 13 residues. The CDR3 is CASSPPTTYGYTF. In DNA, the CDR3 is TGTGCCAGCAGCCCCCCGACAACCTATGGCTACACCTTC.

The V call is TRBV7-9, the J call TRBJ1-6, with D possibly matching TRBD1 (5 bases). This CDR3 contains 15 residues. V shed 3 bases and J shed 6 bases, with 12 bases lying between them. Germline V lookup: CDR1 SEHNR, CDR2 FQNEAQ (reference sequence). The CDR3 loop reads CASSFPAGLNSPLHF. The CDR3 bases are TGTGCCAGCAGCTTTCCAGCAGGGCTTAATTCACCCCTCCACTTT.

The chain links TRBV5-6 to TRBJ1-1; D uncertain. Germline V CDR1 and CDR2: SGHDT, YYEEEE. The V end lost 2 bases, the J end lost 2 bases, and 10 bases lay between the germline ends. This CDR3 has 14 amino acids. The CDR3 spells CASSLEDFNTEAFF. CDR3 nucleotide sequence: TGTGCCAGCAGCTTAGAAGACTTTAACACTGAAGCTTTCTTT.

This chain connects TRBV5-6 to TRBJ2-1; 11 bases fit TRBD2. The CDR3 has 15 residues. Trimming took 0 bases from V and 7 from J; bases not matched to a gene: 3. Per the germline V gene, CDR1 is SGHDT and CDR2 is YYEEEE. The CDR3 spells CASSLVASGGNEQFF. In nucleotides, the CDR3 is TGTGCCAGCAGCTTGGTGGCTAGCGGGGGGAATGAGCAGTTCTTC.

The CDR3 loop reads CASSPRGTGGNQPQHF. In DNA, the CDR3 is TGTGCCAGCTCACCAAGAGGGACAGGGGGGAATCAGCCCCAGCATTTT. The rearrangement links TRBV18 to TRBJ1-5; 11 bases fit TRBD1. The trim removed 2 bases at V and 4 bases at J, leaving 4 bases unmatched. The germline V gene has CDR1 KGHSH and CDR2 LQKENI. This CDR3 has 16 amino acids.

The rearrangement joins TRBV27 to TRBJ1-3, with D perhaps matching TRBD1 (5 bases). The CDR3 contains 16 residues. Per the germline V gene, CDR1 is MNHEY and CDR2 is SMNVEV (reference sequence). Trimming pared 0 bases from V and 0 bases from J, leaving 9 bases between. CDR3 DNA sequence: TGTGCCAGCAGTTTATCGATAGGGGTCTCTGGAAACACCATATATTTT. This codes for CASSLSIGVSGNTIYF.

The chain recombines TRBV15 with TRBJ2-7; 8 bases map to TRBD1. Germline CDR1 reads LNHNV; CDR2 reads YYDKDF (reference sequence). The CDR3 is made up of 15 amino acids. V shed 3 bases and J 7 bases; nucleotides not matched to a gene: 11. This chain's CDR3 is CATSREGQGAPEQYF. DNA of the CDR3: TGTGCCACCAGCAGGGAGGGCCAGGGGGCGCCTGAGCAGTACTTC. Based on the CDR3 plus reference TRBV15 and TRBJ2-7, the full variable domain is DAMVIQNPRYQVTQFGKPVTLSCSQTLNHNVMYWYQQKSSQAPKLLFHYYDKDFNNEADTPDNFQSRRPNTSFCFLDIRSPGLGDTAMYLCATSREGQGAPEQYFGPGTRLTVT.

The chain carries TRBV7-2 and TRBJ2-2; D ambiguous. V lost 8 bases and J lost 6, with 7 bases in between. The germline gives CDR1 SGHTA, CDR2 FQGNSA. The CDR3 has 11 amino acids. This CDR3 reads CASPISGELFF. The CDR3 coding sequence is TGTGCCAGCCCAATTTCCGGGGAGCTGTTTTTT.

The sample holds a few counts of this clone. The chain is built from TRBV4-2 and TRBJ1-1; D perhaps matches TRBD1 (5 bases). Trimming took 1 base from V and 1 from J, leaving 10 bases between them. The CDR3 length is 15 residues. CDR1 is LGHNA, CDR2 YNFKEQ, per germline. CDR3 sequence reads: CASSQGGHRNTEAFF. The CDR3 DNA is TGTGCCAGCAGCCAAGGAGGACATAGGAACACTGAAGCTTTCTTT.

The chain recombines TRBV15 with TRBJ2-1, with D perhaps TRBD1 (6 bases). V was cut by 1 base and J by 8 bases, with 9 bases left in between. Germline V CDR1 and CDR2: LNHNV, YYDKDF (reference sequence). The CDR3 extends over 13 amino acids. In nucleotides, the CDR3 is TGTGCCACCAGCAGAGCCCCAGGGGATGAGCAGTTCTTC. Residues: CATSRAPGDEQFF.

This clone was counted a few times. The CDR3 coding sequence is TGTGCCGCCTCCGGGGGCTCCTATAATTCACCCCTCCACTTT. Its protein is CAASGGSYNSPLHF. The chain has TRBV10-3 and TRBJ1-6, with a weak D call TRBD1 (5 bases). The CDR3 consists of 14 residues. The germline CDR1 and CDR2 sequences are ENHRY and SYGVKD. V was trimmed by 11 bases and J by 0 bases, leaving 11 bases between them.

V usage is TRBV7-9 and J usage is TRBJ2-5; 10 nucleotides agree with TRBD2. Germline loops: CDR1 SEHNR, CDR2 FQNEAQ (reference sequence). Germline trimming cut 5 bases from V and 2 bases from J; bases unmatched to any gene: 11. This CDR3 region has 17 residues. The CDR3 bases are TGTGCCAGCAGCCAAGCTTCTCAAGCGGGGGGGCAAGAGACCCAGTACTTC. Protein: CASSQASQAGGQETQYF.

As DNA, the CDR3 is TGTGCCAGTAGTATTCTGGACAGGGGGATTCCAGATACGCAGTATTTT. It is translated as CASSILDRGIPDTQYF. The V and J genes are TRBV19 and TRBJ2-3, with 10 bases lining up with TRBD1. CDR3 length: 16 amino acids. Germline loops: CDR1 LNHDA, CDR2 SQIVND (reference sequence). The V segment lost 3 bases and the J segment 4 bases; nucleotides outside the gene matches: 7.

The genes are TRBV18 and TRBJ1-1; TRBD1 is a possible D gene (5 bases). This CDR3 spans 18 amino acids. Germline CDR1 reads KGHSH; CDR2 reads LQKENI. Trimming shortened V by 4 bases and J by 3 bases, and 24 bases separated the two germline ends. The DNA for the CDR3 is TGTGCCAGCTCACTCGAAATAGGAGGGGCCAACAAGGACACTGAAGCTTTCTTT. Translated: CASSLEIGGANKDTEAFF. The full variable domain, its missing parts supplied by reference TRBV18 and TRBJ1-1, is NAGVMQNPRHLVRRRGQEARLRCSPMKGHSHVYWYRQLPEEGLKFMVYLQKENIIDESGMPKERFSAEFPKEGPSILRIQQVVRGDSAAYFCASSLEIGGANKDTEAFFGQGTRLTVV.

This sequence joins TRBV7-9 and TRBJ1-3; D is perhaps TRBD1 (5 bases). Trimming pared 3 bases from V and 0 bases from J, leaving 9 bases between. The length of the CDR3 is 15 residues. CDR1 is SEHNR and CDR2 is FQNEAQ in the germline V gene (reference sequence). CDR3 protein: CASSFDGGSGNTIYF. The CDR3 bases are TGTGCCAGCAGCTTCGACGGGGGCTCTGGAAACACCATATATTTT.

The chain has TRBV7-8 and TRBJ2-6; 8 bases match TRBD1. Germline trimming cut 4 bases from V and 3 bases from J; bases unmatched to any gene: 8. Germline-derived CDR1 and CDR2 are SGHVS and FQNEAQ. The CDR3 contains 17 residues. In DNA, the CDR3 is TGTGCCAGCAGCTCCCCCCCAGGGGGCTTTGGGGCCAACGTCCTGACTTTC. Encoded protein: CASSSPPGGFGANVLTF.

The rearrangement joins TRBV19 to TRBJ2-1; the D gene is possibly TRBD2 (5 bases). This CDR3 comprises 15 residues. Trimming took 1 base from V and 2 from J, leaving 9 bases between them. Germline-derived CDR1 and CDR2 are LNHDA and SQIVND (reference sequence). CDR3 nucleotide sequence: TGTGCCAGTAGTATAGGAGAGGGCCCCTACAATGAGCAGTTCTTC. This gives the protein CASSIGEGPYNEQFF.

This clone appeared once. The rearrangement joins TRBV5-1 to TRBJ2-7, with TRBD2 identical over 8 bases. This CDR3 comprises 13 residues. Trimming took 1 base from V and 3 from J; bases not matched to a gene: 0. Germline-derived CDR1 and CDR2 are SGHRS and YFSETQ. The CDR3 region is CASSLTSGYEQYF. As DNA, the CDR3 is TGCGCCAGCAGCTTGACTAGCGGCTACGAGCAGTACTTC.

V and J are TRBV18 and TRBJ2-1; possible D gene TRBD2, 6 bases. This CDR3 region has 14 residues. CDR1 is KGHSH, CDR2 LQKENI, per germline. Trimming removed 1 base at V and 7 bases at J, with 11 bases between. The CDR3 loop reads CASSPRQGRNEQFF. CDR3 nucleotides: TGTGCCAGCTCACCACGTCAAGGGAGGAATGAGCAGTTCTTC.

Only a few counts were recorded for this clone. The rearrangement links TRBV2 to TRBJ1-2, with a tentative D call TRBD1 (5 bases). This CDR3 contains 13 residues. Trimming shortened V by 4 bases and J by 4 bases, and 10 bases separated the two germline ends. Germline V gene lookup returns CDR1 SNHLY and CDR2 FYNNEI. The CDR3 reads CASSGEGTYGYTF. Here the CDR3 DNA reads TGTGCCAGCAGTGGTGAGGGGACCTATGGCTACACCTTC.

The CDR3 DNA follows: TGTGCCTCCCGTGTGGGGAGCGGAAACACCATATATTTT. Encoded protein: CASRVGSGNTIYF. This rearrangement joins TRBV19 to TRBJ1-3, with D uncertain. Germline V gene lookup returns CDR1 LNHDA and CDR2 SQIVND (reference sequence). This CDR3 contains 13 residues. Trimming removed 11 bases at V and 4 bases at J, with 15 bases between.

The CDR3: CASSIQATDTQYF. The CDR3, as DNA: TGTGCCAGTAGTATCCAGGCCACAGATACGCAGTATTTT. This rearrangement joins TRBV19 to TRBJ2-3; D gene ambiguous. The CDR3 spans 13 residues. Germline V CDR1 and CDR2: LNHDA, SQIVND (reference sequence). V shed 3 bases and J shed 2 bases, with 6 bases lying between them.

The chain joins TRBV6-5 to TRBJ2-2; D may correspond to TRBD1 or TRBD2 (6 bases each). Germline CDR1 reads MNHEY; CDR2 reads SVGAGI. This CDR3 has 14 residues. Trimming left V 6 bases short and J 6 bases short, with 14 bases between. The CDR3 spells CASSKPGAAGELFF. CDR3 DNA: TGTGCCAGCAGCAAGCCGGGGGCCGCCGGGGAGCTGTTTTTT.

CDR3 in amino acids: CASSRLAGGSTDTQYF. CDR3 DNA sequence: TGTGCCAGCAGCCGACTAGCGGGGGGGAGCACAGATACGCAGTATTTT. The chain carries TRBV7-2 and TRBJ2-3, with 14 bases identical to TRBD2. V was clipped by 5 bases and J by 0 bases; unmatched bases: 1. The CDR3 spans 16 residues. CDR1 SGHTA and CDR2 FQGNSA come from the germline V gene. The variable domain in full, with the rest retrieved from reference TRBV7-2 and TRBJ2-3, is GAGVSQSPSNKVTEKGKDVELRCDPISGHTALYWYRQSLGQGLEFLIYFQGNSAPDKSGLPSDRFSAERTGGSVSTLTIQRTQQEDSAVYLCASSRLAGGSTDTQYFGPGTRLTVL.

This chain links TRBV7-9 with TRBJ2-5; 8 nucleotides match TRBD1. V lost 3 bases and J lost 0; bases outside the gene matches: 6. Germline V gives CDR1 SEHNR, CDR2 FQNEAQ (reference sequence). There are 16 residues in the CDR3. This chain's CDR3 is CASSFPRGPYQETQYF. The CDR3 DNA follows: TGTGCCAGCAGCTTCCCCAGGGGGCCGTACCAAGAGACCCAGTACTTC.

The chain is built from TRBV29-1 and TRBJ1-2, with D unclear. The V gene lost 3 bases and the J gene lost 2 bases, with 13 bases spanning the gap. Germline assignment: CDR1 SQVTM and CDR2 ANQGSEA. The CDR3 is 14 amino acids. The CDR3 DNA follows: TGCAGCGTTGACGTGGGGATAAGGAACTATGGCTACACCTTC. It yields the protein CSVDVGIRNYGYTF.

The chain is built from TRBV7-5 and TRBJ2-2. TRBV7-5 is listed as a pseudogene. The CDR3 totals 13 residues. CDR3 sequence reads: CASSYRPAGELFF. CDR3 DNA: TGTGCCAGCAGCTATAGGCCAGCCGGGGAGCTGTTTTTT.

The CDR3 sequence is CASSSNLMTDYGYTF. In nucleotides, the CDR3 is TGCGCCAGCAGCTCGAACTTAATGACGGACTATGGCTACACCTTC. The chain carries TRBV5-1 and TRBJ1-2; D remains ambiguous. The germline V and J ends were trimmed by 3 bases and 3 bases, with 15 bases remaining between them. Germline lookup yields CDR1 SGHRS and CDR2 YFSETQ. The CDR3 contains 15 residues.

The chain uses TRBV7-9 and TRBJ2-5; D perhaps matches TRBD2 (6 bases). Germline lookup yields CDR1 SEHNR and CDR2 FQNEAQ (reference sequence). V lost 0 bases, J lost 0 bases, and 11 bases lay in between. The CDR3 spans 16 residues. The CDR3 DNA follows: TGTGCCAGCAGCTTAGCCTCAGGACTATACCAAGAGACCCAGTACTTC. It codes for CASSLASGLYQETQYF.